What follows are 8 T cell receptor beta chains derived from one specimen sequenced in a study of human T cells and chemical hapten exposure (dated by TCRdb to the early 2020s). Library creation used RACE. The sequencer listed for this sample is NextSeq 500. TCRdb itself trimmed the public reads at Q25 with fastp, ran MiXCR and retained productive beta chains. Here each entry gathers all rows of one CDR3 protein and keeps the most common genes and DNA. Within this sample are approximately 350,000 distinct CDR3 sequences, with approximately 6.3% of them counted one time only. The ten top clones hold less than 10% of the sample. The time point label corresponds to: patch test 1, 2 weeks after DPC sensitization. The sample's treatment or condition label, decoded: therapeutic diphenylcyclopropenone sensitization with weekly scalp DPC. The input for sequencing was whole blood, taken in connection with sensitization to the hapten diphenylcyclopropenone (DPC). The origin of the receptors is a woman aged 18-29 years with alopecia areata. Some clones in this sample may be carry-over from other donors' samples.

Here the CDR3 reads CASSTTGRKTYEQYF. The CDR3 DNA sequence: TGCGCCAGCAGCACTACAGGGCGAAAAACCTACGAGCAGTACTTC. This chain uses TRBV10-2 with TRBJ2-7; D is possibly TRBD1 (6 bases). Trimming took off 6 bases at V and 2 bases at J, with 17 bases between the two ends. The CDR3 covers 15 residues. Germline CDR1 is WSHSY and CDR2 is SAAADI.

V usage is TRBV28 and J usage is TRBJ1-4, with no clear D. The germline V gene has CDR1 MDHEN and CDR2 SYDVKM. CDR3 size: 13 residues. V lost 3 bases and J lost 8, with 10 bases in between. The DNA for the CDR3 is TGTGCCAGCAGTTTGGGAAGGACCGAAAAACTGTTTTTT. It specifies CASSLGRTEKLFF.

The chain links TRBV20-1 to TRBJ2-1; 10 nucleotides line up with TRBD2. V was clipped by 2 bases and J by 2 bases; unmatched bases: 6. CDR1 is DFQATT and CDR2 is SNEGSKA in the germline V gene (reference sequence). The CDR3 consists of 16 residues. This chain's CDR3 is CSARPITSGAYNEQFF. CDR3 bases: TGCAGTGCTAGACCTATCACTAGCGGGGCCTACAATGAGCAGTTCTTC.

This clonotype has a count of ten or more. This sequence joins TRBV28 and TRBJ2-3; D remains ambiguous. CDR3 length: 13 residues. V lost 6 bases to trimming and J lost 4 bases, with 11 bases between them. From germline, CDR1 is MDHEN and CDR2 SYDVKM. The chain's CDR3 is CASSSLRADTQYF. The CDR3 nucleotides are TGTGCCAGCAGCTCCCTTCGGGCAGATACGCAGTATTTT. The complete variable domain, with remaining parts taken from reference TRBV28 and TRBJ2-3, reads DVKVTQSSRYLVKRTGEKVFLECVQDMDHENMFWYRQDPGLGLRLIYFSYDVKMKEKGDIPEGYSVSREKKERFSLILESASTNQTSMYLCASSSLRADTQYFGPGTRLTVL.

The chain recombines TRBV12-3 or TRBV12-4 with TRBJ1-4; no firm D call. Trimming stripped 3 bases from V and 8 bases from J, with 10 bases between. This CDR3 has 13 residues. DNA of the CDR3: TGTGCCAGCAGTTTGAGTGAGGACGAAAAACTGTTTTTT. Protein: CASSLSEDEKLFF.

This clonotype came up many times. The CDR3 region has the DNA TGTGCCAGCAGCCCCGTTTGGGGGGCCGGCAAAAACATTCAGTACTTC. Residues: CASSPVWGAGKNIQYF. The J gene is TRBJ2-4, the V gene TRBV6-5; the D call may be TRBD1 or TRBD2 (6 bases each). Trimming cost V 6 bases and J 3 bases, with 18 bases left between them. Germline V lookup: CDR1 MNHEY, CDR2 SVGAGI. The CDR3 spans 16 residues.

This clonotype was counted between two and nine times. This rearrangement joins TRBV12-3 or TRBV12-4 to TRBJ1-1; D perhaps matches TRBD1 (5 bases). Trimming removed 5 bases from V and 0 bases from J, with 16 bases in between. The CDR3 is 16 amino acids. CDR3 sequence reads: CASSPRVGIVNTEAFF. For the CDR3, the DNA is TGTGCCAGCAGTCCCAGGGTAGGTATCGTGAACACTGAAGCTTTCTTT.

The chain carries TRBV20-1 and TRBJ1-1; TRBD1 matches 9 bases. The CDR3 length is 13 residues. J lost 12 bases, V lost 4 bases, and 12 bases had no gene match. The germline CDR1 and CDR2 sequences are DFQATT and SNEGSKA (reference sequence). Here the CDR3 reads CSATTPWTGETFF. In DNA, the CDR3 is TGCAGTGCTACGACGCCCTGGACAGGGGAAACTTTCTTT.